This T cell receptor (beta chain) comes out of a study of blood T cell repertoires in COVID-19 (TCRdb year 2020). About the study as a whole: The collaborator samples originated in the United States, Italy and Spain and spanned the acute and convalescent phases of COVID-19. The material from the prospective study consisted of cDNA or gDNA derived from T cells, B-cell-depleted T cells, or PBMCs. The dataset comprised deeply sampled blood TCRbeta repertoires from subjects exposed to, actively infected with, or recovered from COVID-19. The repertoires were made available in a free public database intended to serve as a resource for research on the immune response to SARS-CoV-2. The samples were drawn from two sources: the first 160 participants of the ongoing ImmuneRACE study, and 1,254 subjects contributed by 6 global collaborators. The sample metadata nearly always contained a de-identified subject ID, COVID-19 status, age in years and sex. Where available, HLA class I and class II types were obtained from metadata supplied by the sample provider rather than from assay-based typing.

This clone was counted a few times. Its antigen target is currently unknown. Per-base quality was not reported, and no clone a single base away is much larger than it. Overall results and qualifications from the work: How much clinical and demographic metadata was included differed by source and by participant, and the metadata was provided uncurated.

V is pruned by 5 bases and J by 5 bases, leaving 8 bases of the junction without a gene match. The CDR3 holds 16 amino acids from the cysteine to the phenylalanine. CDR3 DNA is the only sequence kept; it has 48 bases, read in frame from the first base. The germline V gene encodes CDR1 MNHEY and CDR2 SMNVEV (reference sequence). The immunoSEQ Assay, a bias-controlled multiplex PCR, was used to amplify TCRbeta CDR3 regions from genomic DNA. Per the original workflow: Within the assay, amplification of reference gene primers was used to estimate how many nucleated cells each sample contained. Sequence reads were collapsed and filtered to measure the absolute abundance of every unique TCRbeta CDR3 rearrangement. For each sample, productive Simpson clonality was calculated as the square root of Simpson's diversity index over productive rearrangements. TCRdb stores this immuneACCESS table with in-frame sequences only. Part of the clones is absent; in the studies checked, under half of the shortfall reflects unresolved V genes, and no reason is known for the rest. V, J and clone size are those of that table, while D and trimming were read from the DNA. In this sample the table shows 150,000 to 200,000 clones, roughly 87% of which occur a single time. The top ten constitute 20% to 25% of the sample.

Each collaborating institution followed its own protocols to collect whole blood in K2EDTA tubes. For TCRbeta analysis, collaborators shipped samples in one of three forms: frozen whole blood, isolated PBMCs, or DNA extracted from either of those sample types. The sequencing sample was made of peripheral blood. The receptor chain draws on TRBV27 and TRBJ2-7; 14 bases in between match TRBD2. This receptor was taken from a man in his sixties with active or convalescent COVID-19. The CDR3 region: CASSPPTSGGAHEQYF. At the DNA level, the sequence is TGTGCCAGCAGTCCACCGACTAGCGGGGGGGCCCACGAGCAGTACTTC.